This T cell receptor (beta chain) was identified during a study of response to subunit inactivated influenza vaccine (dated by TCRdb to the late 2010s). Background on the whole study: The study used deep quantitative T cell receptor repertoire profiling to track responses to a trivalent subunit inactivated influenza vaccine.

Library construction relied on RT-PCR. The listed sequencing device is Illumina HiSeq 2500. Using fastp trimming at Q25 and MiXCR clonotype assembly, TCRdb reanalyzed the public sequencing data and kept in-frame beta chains. Rows merge per CDR3 protein into single entries with the most common DNA and genes. Across this sample there are about 570,000 distinct CDR3 sequences, with about 11% seen only once. The ten largest account for roughly 9.6% of the sample. In the case of this clonotype: Its binding antigen is unknown. Per-nucleotide qualities are absent, and no much larger clonotype sits a single base away.

What the study reported, not specific to this receptor: It was suggested by the authors that each seasonal influenza vaccination may recruit only a limited number of new T cells.

These data were also filed under a second study, of T cells expressing NK-cell markers. That second report states: TCR beta cDNA libraries were prepared using 5'RACE template switching, which introduced a universal primer site and unique molecular identifiers. In sorted CD3+CD56+NKG2C+, CD3+CD56+NKG2C- and CD3+CD56-NKG2C+ T-cell subsets from 7 or 8 donors, TCR beta-chain repertoires were profiled. Among the eight sequenced donors, only one was HCMV-seronegative, while the other seven were HCMV-seropositive. In several experiments an anti-gammadeltaTCR antibody was added to restrict sorting to alphabetaTCR-expressing T cells. In 6 or 7 donors, the dominant CD3+CD56+NKG2C+ clonotypes ranked among the top 10 CD8+ clonotypes, making up roughly 1.0-7.0% of CD8+ T cells. Those dominant clonotypes were again the most abundant among CD3+CD56-NKG2C+ cells in a handful of donors, at roughly 28.3-60.1%. It remained unclear whether the expanded NKG2C-expressing T cell clones were specific for HCMV antigens. All eight donors whose samples were sequenced were randomly selected healthy volunteers, three of them men and five women. HCMV serostatus was determined by detecting HCMV-specific IgG in serum with a commercial ELISA kit. Peripheral blood mononuclear cells were isolated from blood by Ficoll density gradient centrifugation. Bulk peripheral blood T-cell repertoires were additionally sequenced from unsorted PBMC for several donors. cDNA synthesis was primed from the TCR beta constant segment, followed by two successive PCR amplification steps. Sequencing of the libraries produced 2 x 150 bp reads on Illumina HiSeq 2000/2500, MiSeq or NextSeq. MIGEC was used to demultiplex reads and group the reads by UMI, and MiTCR was used to assemble and quantify clonotypes. To exclude erroneous sequences, any TCR cDNA sequence not supported by at least two reads was discarded. The tcR package was used for downstream repertoire analysis, with clonotypes matched between fractions based on CDR3 nucleotide sequence plus V segment. VDJmatch was used to annotate antigen specificity against VDJdb, with one amino acid substitution allowed in CDR3.

The source material was PBMCs from blood, sampled on the day of vaccination. This receptor was taken from a man aged 45-60 years who received an inactivated influenza vaccine. Donor details come from another sample of the same person, matched by shared clones.

The CDR3 reads as follows: CASSPFGGAYGYTF. The nucleotide sequence is given as TGTGCCAGCAGCCCGTTTGGGGGAGCCTATGGCTACACCTTC. In this chain, TRBV11-2 is recombined with TRBJ1-2, with a tentative D gene TRBD1 over 5 matching bases. Counted from cysteine to phenylalanine, this CDR3 has 14 amino acids. The read is trimmed to its CDR3 DNA, 42 bases read in frame from base 1. CDR1 and CDR2, per the germline V gene, are SGHAT and FQNNGV. Trimming takes 5 bases from V and 4 bases from J, and the germline ends sit 14 bases apart. With the portions outside the CDR3 filled from the reference TRBV11-2 and TRBJ1-2 genes, the complete variable region becomes EAGVAQSPRYKIIEKRQSVAFWCNPISGHATLYWYQQILGQGPKLLIQFQNNGVVDDSQLPKDRFSAERLKGVDSTLKIQPAKLEDSAVYLCASSPFGGAYGYTFGSGTRLTVV.